This T cell receptor beta chain derives from a study of blood T cell repertoires in COVID-19. Source study methods: It was from reference gene primer amplification that nucleated cell counts were estimated. Some clones are missing from TCRdb's copy, which holds only in-frame ones; the method was immunoSEQ multiplex PCR. That table supplies the V and J calls and clone size; D and trimming were determined from the DNA. The top ten hold roughly a fifth of the sample, which has 150,000 to 200,000 clones, about 86% seen once. The CDR3 is 13 amino acids. CDR1 is WSHSY, CDR2 SAAADI, per germline. Trimming shortened V by 7 bases and J by 4 bases, and 11 bases separated the two germline ends.

The chain is built from TRBV10-2 and TRBJ2-1, with D possibly matching TRBD2 (6 bases). The sample consisted of peripheral blood. The TCR was taken from an elderly woman with acute or convalescent COVID-19. The CDR3 region has the DNA TGCGCCAGCACTTTAGCGGTTTACAATGAGCAGTTCTTC. This gives the protein CASTLAVYNEQFF.